Listed here are 27 T cell receptor beta chains from one sample, sequenced in a study of blood T cell repertoires in COVID-19. The method was immunoSEQ multiplex PCR; TCRdb's version includes in-frame clones alone and lacks a portion of them. The table has around 140,000 clones, approximately 86% seen once; the top ten hold 8.2%. The sequenced sample consisted of peripheral blood. Receptor source: a woman between 55 and 75 years old with acute or convalescent COVID-19.

This clone was observed many times. The chain carries TRBV27 and TRBJ2-3; TRBD2 matches at 16 bases. CDR1 is MNHEY and CDR2 is SMNVEV in the germline V gene (reference sequence). The CDR3 is made up of 16 amino acids. The J segment lost 2 bases and the V segment lost 8 bases, leaving 4 bases of the junction unmatched. The CDR3 is CASGTSGGGYTDTQYF. The CDR3 DNA reads TGTGCCAGCGGGACTAGCGGGGGGGGCTACACAGATACGCAGTATTTT.

The chain carries TRBV27 and TRBJ2-5; 7 bases agree with TRBD2. Germline loops: CDR1 MNHEY, CDR2 SMNVEV (reference sequence). This CDR3 has 14 residues. The V and J ends lost 2 bases and 5 bases, in that order; junction bases with no gene match: 5. The CDR3: CASSLQSGGETQYF. DNA for the CDR3: TGTGCCAGCAGTTTACAGTCCGGGGGGGAGACCCAGTACTTC.

The chain uses TRBV19 and TRBJ1-2; TRBD1 matches 7 bases. Germline V gene sequence: CDR1 LNHDA, CDR2 SQIVND (reference sequence). The trim removed 11 bases at V and 4 bases at J, leaving 7 bases unmatched. The CDR3 consists of 12 residues. This chain's CDR3 is CAGGTVGYGYTF. The CDR3 DNA sequence: TGTGCCGGTGGGACAGTCGGCTATGGCTACACCTTC.

In DNA, the CDR3 is TGTGCCAGCAGCCGACTCCGGGACAGGGGTTATTCACCCCTCCACTTT. Amino acid sequence: CASSRLRDRGYSPLHF. This chain joins TRBV6-6 and TRBJ1-6, with 10 bases matching TRBD1. J was trimmed by 8 bases and V by 6 bases; bases with no gene match: 10. The CDR3 is 16 residues long. From germline, CDR1 is MNHNY and CDR2 SVGAGI (reference sequence).

The CDR3 DNA reads TGCGCCAGCAGGCCCGAGGCTAGCGGGTCGGGTGGACCACAGTATTTT. This codes for CASRPEASGSGGPQYF. The V call is TRBV5-1, the J call TRBJ2-3; TRBD2 aligns across 8 bases. CDR1 is SGHRS, CDR2 YFSETQ, per germline. This CDR3 is built from 16 residues. Trimming cost V 5 bases and J 12 bases; bases outside gene matches: 20. Full variable domain (missing parts from reference TRBV5-1 and TRBJ2-3): KAGVTQTPRYLIKTRGQQVTLSCSPISGHRSVSWYQQTPGQGLQFLFEYFSETQRNKGNFPGRFSGRQFSNSRSEMNVSTLELGDSALYLCASRPEASGSGGPQYFGPGTRLTVL.

CDR3 sequence: CASSKRQSGASHYGYTF. CDR3 nucleotides: TGTGCCAGCAGCAAAAGGCAATCAGGGGCCTCCCACTATGGCTACACCTTC. The rearrangement uses TRBV21-1 and TRBJ1-2; TRBD1, the D gene given by the table, was not confirmed from the DNA. TRBV21-1 has pseudogene status. The CDR3 loop spans 17 amino acids.

CDR3 in DNA: TGTGCCAGCAGCTTAGCGTCTCAGGGGGCCGACGAGCAGTACTTC. Translated: CASSLASQGADEQYF. The chain has TRBV7-6 and TRBJ2-7; TRBD1 matches 8 bases. V shed 0 bases and J 5 bases; nucleotides not matched to a gene: 6. Germline CDR1 SGHVS, CDR2 FNYEAQ. The CDR3 has 15 amino acids.

The rearrangement joins TRBV18 to TRBJ2-3; the D gene is possibly TRBD2 (6 bases). The germline gives CDR1 KGHSH, CDR2 LQKENI. V dropped 0 bases and J dropped 4 bases, with 8 bases sitting between them. This CDR3 is 14 amino acids long. CDR3 nucleotide sequence: TGTGCCAGCTCACCACCCGCGGGGCCAGATACGCAGTATTTT. Residues: CASSPPAGPDTQYF.

This clone was observed once. The chain has TRBV10-3 and TRBJ1-6, with 11 bases aligning to TRBD1. The germline V gene has CDR1 ENHRY and CDR2 SYGVKD. With V trimmed by 3 bases and J by 9 bases, 4 bases remained unmatched. The CDR3 extends over 15 amino acids. CDR3 nucleotide sequence: TGTGCCATCAGTGAAAGGGGACAGGGGGGTTCACCCCTCCACTTT. This codes for CAISERGQGGSPLHF.

The rearrangement links TRBV4-1 to TRBJ1-4; no clear D. Germline V gene sequence: CDR1 MGHRA, CDR2 YSYEKL. Trimming left V 0 bases short and J 13 bases short, with 15 bases between. The CDR3 sequence is 14 residues long. In DNA, the CDR3 is TGCGCCAGCAGCCAAGATCTTGAGAACCCCCCACTGTTTTTT. It translates to CASSQDLENPPLFF.

In its sample, this clone was seen a few times. This chain uses TRBV6-5 with TRBJ2-7; a possible D gene is TRBD1 (7 bases). Germline V gene lookup returns CDR1 MNHEY and CDR2 SVGAGI. CDR3 size: 15 residues. The V end lost 6 bases, the J end lost 5 bases, and 20 bases lay between the germline ends. Here the CDR3 reads CASSRQGLTGHEQYF. The CDR3 DNA sequence: TGTGCCAGCAGCAGACAGGGACTCACCGGCCACGAGCAGTACTTC.

The chain is built from TRBV25-1 and TRBJ2-7, with 8 bases fitting TRBD2. The ends lost 4 bases at V and 6 bases at J; junction bases unmatched: 8. Germline loops: CDR1 MGHDK, CDR2 SYGVNS. The CDR3 runs to 14 residues. Written as DNA, the CDR3 is TGTGCCAGCAGTGCAACTAGCGGCTTGAGCGAGCAGTACTTC. Its protein product is CASSATSGLSEQYF.

The rearrangement links TRBV7-2 to TRBJ2-5; D is possibly TRBD1 (6 bases). CDR1 and CDR2 from the germline V gene are SGHTA and FQGNSA. CDR3 size: 14 residues. Deletions cut 5 bases from V and 3 bases from J, with 13 bases between. CDR3 nucleotide sequence: TGTGCCAGCAGCCCCACAGGGTTGGAAGAGACCCAGTACTTC. Translating it yields CASSPTGLEETQYF.

This chain connects TRBV15 to TRBJ1-2; 10 nucleotides match TRBD1. V shed 1 base and J 8 bases; nucleotides not matched to a gene: 1. The germline CDR1 and CDR2 sequences are LNHNV and YYDKDF (reference sequence). The CDR3 is 13 amino acids. The CDR3 sequence: CATSRGQGAGYTF. CDR3 sequence (DNA): TGTGCCACCAGCAGAGGACAGGGGGCCGGCTACACCTTC. Complete variable domain (other parts from reference TRBV15 and TRBJ1-2): DAMVIQNPRYQVTQFGKPVTLSCSQTLNHNVMYWYQQKSSQAPKLLFHYYDKDFNNEADTPDNFQSRRPNTSFCFLDIRSPGLGDTAMYLCATSRGQGAGYTFGSGTRLTVV.

The chain carries TRBV19 and TRBJ2-7; 11 bases line up with TRBD1. Trimming removed 8 bases from V and 2 bases from J; junction bases left unmatched: 8. Germline V lookup: CDR1 LNHDA, CDR2 SQIVND (reference sequence). This CDR3 has 15 residues. The DNA of the CDR3 is TGTGCCAGTCGCTCACGGGACAGGGGGACCTACGAGCAGTACTTC. Protein: CASRSRDRGTYEQYF.

This chain joins TRBV6-5 and TRBJ1-2, with D hard to call. Germline V gene lookup returns CDR1 MNHEY and CDR2 SVGAGI. This CDR3 is built from 14 residues. V was clipped by 9 bases and J by 7 bases, with 21 bases between them. The CDR3 DNA is TGTGCCAGTTCATCGGGTCGACGGGTCCCTGGCTACACCTTC. The encoded protein is CASSSGRRVPGYTF.

This chain joins TRBV27 and TRBJ2-5, with D possibly TRBD1 on 6 matching bases. Germline CDR1 is MNHEY and CDR2 is SMNVEV (reference sequence). The CDR3 loop spans 14 amino acids. V was trimmed by 6 bases and J by 5 bases, leaving 16 bases between them. CDR3 protein: CASSEGGVLETQYF. The CDR3 DNA sequence: TGTGCCAGCAGCGAAGGGGGTGTTTTGGAGACCCAGTACTTC.

V gene TRBV11-2 combines with J gene TRBJ1-2; TRBD1 agrees at 8 bases. CDR3 length equals 13 residues. V was clipped by 5 bases and J by 12 bases; unmatched bases: 11. Germline lookup yields CDR1 SGHAT and CDR2 FQNNGV. In DNA form, the CDR3 reads TGTGCCAGCAGCAGAGAGACAGGGGCGGGGGACACCTTC. Translated: CASSRETGAGDTF.

In its sample, this clone was seen a few times. The chain joins TRBV19 to TRBJ1-3; D may be TRBD1 (6 bases). The CDR3 is 15 amino acids. The V end was cut by 1 base, the J end by 0 bases, with 7 bases between. Per germline, CDR1 LNHDA and CDR2 SQIVND (reference sequence). Written as DNA, the CDR3 is TGTGCCAGTAGTATAGCCAGGGGCTCTGGAAACACCATATATTTT. Its protein product is CASSIARGSGNTIYF. The entire variable domain, with the rest obtained from reference TRBV19 and TRBJ1-3, is as follows: DGGITQSPKYLFRKEGQNVTLSCEQNLNHDAMYWYRQDPGQGLRLIYYSQIVNDFQKGDIAEGYSVSREKKESFPLTVTSAQKNPTAFYLCASSIARGSGNTIYFGEGSWLTVV.

V usage is TRBV6-5 and J usage is TRBJ1-6, with D perhaps matching TRBD1 (6 bases). The CDR3 totals 14 residues. The germline V gene encodes CDR1 MNHEY and CDR2 SVGAGI. V dropped 9 bases and J dropped 7 bases, with 16 bases sitting between them. CDR3 protein: CASRRGPDNSPLHF. DNA for the CDR3: TGTGCCAGTCGGCGGGGGCCCGACAATTCACCCCTCCACTTT.

The rearrangement uses TRBV24-1 and TRBJ1-2; 9 bases map to TRBD1. The CDR3 consists of 15 residues. Germline values: CDR1 KGHDR, CDR2 SFDVKD. The V segment lost 5 bases and the J segment 5 bases; nucleotides outside the gene matches: 8. CDR3 in DNA: TGTGCCACCAGTGGGAGACAGGGGGTAGAGTATGGCTACACCTTC. This translates into CATSGRQGVEYGYTF.

The gene calls are TRBV7-2 and TRBJ1-3; the D gene is possibly TRBD1 (5 bases). The V end lost 5 bases, the J end lost 7 bases, and 12 bases lay between the germline ends. The CDR3 covers 13 residues. The V gene's germline CDR1 is SGHTA and CDR2 FQGNSA. The CDR3 spells CASSRGMANTIYF. The CDR3 DNA reads TGTGCCAGCAGCCGGGGGATGGCCAACACCATATATTTT.

The chain is built from TRBV7-8 and TRBJ1-6; no firm D call. Germline values: CDR1 SGHVS, CDR2 FQNEAQ. Trimming cost V 1 base and J 7 bases, with 11 bases left between them. CDR3 size: 15 residues. The CDR3 DNA sequence: TGTGCCAGCAGCTTAGGCGGGGATCACAATTCACCCCTCCACTTT. It translates to CASSLGGDHNSPLHF.

V usage is TRBV7-2 and J usage is TRBJ1-5; 10 bases are shared with TRBD1. The CDR3 covers 14 residues. Germline V gene sequence: CDR1 SGHTA, CDR2 FQGNSA. The ends lost 3 bases at V and 9 bases at J; junction bases unmatched: 5. CDR3 region: CASSLRDRGPPQHF. CDR3 coding DNA: TGTGCCAGCAGCTTGCGGGACAGGGGCCCGCCCCAGCATTTT.

This chain joins TRBV6-1 and TRBJ1-5; TRBD1 agrees at 7 bases. The CDR3 sequence is 15 residues long. Trimming at V came to 3 bases and at J to 4 bases, leaving 6 bases not matched to a gene. CDR1 is MNHNS and CDR2 is SASEGT in the germline V gene. In nucleotides, the CDR3 is TGTGCCAGCAGTGAGACTGGACAGGAAAATCAGCCCCAGCATTTT. Translating it yields CASSETGQENQPQHF.

The V gene is TRBV10-1, the J gene TRBJ1-6; weak D call: TRBD1 (6 bases). V was trimmed by 2 bases and J by 0 bases, leaving 11 bases between them. Germline CDR1 and CDR2: WNHNN and SYGVQD (reference sequence). The CDR3 totals 17 residues. CDR3 nucleotide sequence: TGCGCCAGCAGTGAGACAGGGATGAGCTCCTATAATTCACCCCTCCACTTT. Protein: CASSETGMSSYNSPLHF.

The V and J genes are TRBV30 and TRBJ1-6; perhaps TRBD1 as D (6 bases). The CDR3 consists of 13 residues. The germline CDR1 and CDR2 sequences are GTSNPN and SVGIG (reference sequence). Trimming pared 3 bases from V and 6 bases from J, leaving 9 bases between. CDR3 coding DNA: TGTGCCTGGAGGGGGGGGGCTAATTCACCCCTCCACTTT. This codes for CAWRGGANSPLHF.